This T cell receptor (beta chain) was obtained from a study of cytomegalovirus exposure and HLA in healthy donors. The germline V and J ends were trimmed by 2 bases and 1 base, with 19 bases remaining between them. Looked up from germline, CDR1 is SGHDN and CDR2 is FVKESK. The CDR3 consists of 18 residues. The PCR had 60 Vbeta and 13 Jbeta primers. Using immunoSEQ multiplex PCR, the repertoire was profiled, and TCRdb retains in-frame clones only, with some absent. The repertoire holds about 180,000 clones, with roughly four fifths as singletons. The receptor's source is a woman aged 25 to 39 in good health and CMV-seronegative. Sequenced material: PBMCs. This rearrangement joins TRBV14 to TRBJ2-3; possibly TRBD1 for D (5 bases). For the CDR3, the DNA is TGTGCCAGCAGCCAACAACCATGGACAACCGTCCGCACAGATACGCAGTATTTT. It codes for CASSQQPWTTVRTDTQYF.